The 16 T cell receptor beta chains listed next were all sequenced from one sample in a study of blood T cell repertoires in COVID-19. Some clones are missing from TCRdb's copy, which holds only in-frame ones; the method was immunoSEQ multiplex PCR. The sample has about 79,000 clones, 70% to 90% seen once. Sequencing was done on a sample of peripheral blood. The source of these receptors is a man aged 50-60 years with active COVID-19.

V and J are TRBV5-1 and TRBJ2-3; D is ambiguous. Trimming stripped 3 bases from V and 2 bases from J, with 7 bases between. The CDR3 covers 13 residues. The germline V gene encodes CDR1 SGHRS and CDR2 YFSETQ. In nucleotides, the CDR3 is TGCGCCAGCAGCTCCACAAACACAGATACGCAGTATTTT. The encoded protein is CASSSTNTDTQYF.

The chain is built from TRBV10-3 and TRBJ2-1, with 8 positions matching TRBD2. From germline, CDR1 is ENHRY and CDR2 SYGVKD. The CDR3 has 13 residues. The ends lost 4 bases at V and 15 bases at J; junction bases unmatched: 11. CDR3 nucleotide sequence: TGTGCCATCAGTGTCACCGGGACTAGTCAGACGTTCTTC. Protein: CAISVTGTSQTFF.

The chain joins TRBV10-2 to TRBJ2-3; possibly TRBD2 for D (5 bases). Per the germline V gene, CDR1 is WSHSY and CDR2 is SAAADI. The CDR3 covers 14 residues. V was trimmed by 10 bases and J by 1 base, leaving 15 bases between them. The chain's CDR3 is CATRGKYRTDTQYF. The CDR3 nucleotides read TGCGCCACTCGGGGAAAGTATCGCACAGATACGCAGTATTTT.

This chain connects TRBV2 to TRBJ1-6; the match to TRBD1 covers 10 bases. The CDR3 consists of 14 residues. CDR1 is SNHLY and CDR2 is FYNNEI in the germline V gene. Trimming removed 6 bases from V and 10 bases from J; junction bases left unmatched: 6. The CDR3 DNA reads as TGTGCCAGCAGCACGACAGGGGGCCTCTCACCCCTCCACTTT. This sequence encodes CASSTTGGLSPLHF.

J is TRBJ1-5 and V is TRBV7-8, with D hard to call. CDR3 length: 15 residues. V was shortened by 7 bases and J by 2 bases, with 15 bases between the two germline ends. Germline CDR1 reads SGHVS; CDR2 reads FQNEAQ. The CDR3 sequence: CASKGISGGNQPQHF. As DNA, the CDR3 is TGTGCCAGCAAAGGCATATCAGGCGGCAATCAGCCCCAGCATTTT.

The chain employs TRBV7-3 and TRBJ2-2; D might be TRBD1 (6 bases). The V gene's germline CDR1 is SGHTA and CDR2 FQGTGA. The CDR3 loop spans 14 amino acids. V gave up 7 bases and J gave up 0 bases, with 9 bases separating them. CDR3 protein: CASTPGANTGELFF. The CDR3 DNA sequence: TGTGCCAGCACCCCAGGGGCGAACACCGGGGAGCTGTTTTTT.

In its sample, this clone was seen a few times. The chain combines TRBV18 with TRBJ1-5; 8 bases are shared with TRBD1. The J segment lost 5 bases and the V segment lost 0 bases, leaving 3 bases of the junction unmatched. Per germline, CDR1 KGHSH and CDR2 LQKENI. The CDR3 has 15 residues. The CDR3 sequence is CASSPPGQDYQPQHF. CDR3 nucleotide sequence: TGTGCCAGCTCACCACCGGGACAGGACTATCAGCCCCAGCATTTT.

The V call is TRBV5-1, the J call TRBJ2-3; 7 positions match TRBD1. The CDR3 loop spans 14 amino acids. Germline lookup yields CDR1 SGHRS and CDR2 YFSETQ. V shed 4 bases, J shed 6 bases, and the junction held 8 bases outside the gene matches. Here the CDR3 DNA reads TGCGCCAGCAGCCCCGGGACAGCCAGGGATACGCAGTATTTT. Its translation is CASSPGTARDTQYF.

The V and J genes are TRBV5-4 and TRBJ2-7; TRBD2 is a possible D gene (7 bases). There are 16 residues in the CDR3. Trimming cost V 2 bases and J 0 bases, with 15 bases left between them. The germline V gene encodes CDR1 SGHNT and CDR2 YYREEE (reference sequence). The CDR3 protein is CASSFGGGGSSYEQYF. The CDR3 region has the DNA TGTGCCAGCAGCTTCGGGGGAGGGGGAAGCTCCTACGAGCAGTACTTC.

Here the CDR3 reads CATGRRDYEQYF. The DNA of the CDR3 is TGTGCCACCGGGAGGAGGGACTACGAGCAGTACTTC. The chain has TRBV6-5 and TRBJ2-7; TRBD2 agrees at 7 bases. Germline CDR1 reads MNHEY; CDR2 reads SVGAGI. CDR3 size: 12 residues. V was pared by 10 bases and J by 3 bases, with 6 bases of the junction left unmatched.

The rearrangement links TRBV2 to TRBJ2-3; 7 bases line up with TRBD1. The V segment lost 8 bases and the J segment 2 bases; nucleotides outside the gene matches: 1. The germline V gene has CDR1 SNHLY and CDR2 FYNNEI. There are 12 residues in the CDR3. The CDR3 bases are TGTGCCAGCGACAGGGACACAGATACGCAGTATTTT. Its protein product is CASDRDTDTQYF.

The rearrangement uses TRBV3-1 (or the pseudogene TRBV3-2) and TRBJ2-5; 9 nucleotides line up with TRBD2. Germline V lookup: CDR1 LGHDT, CDR2 YNNKEL (reference sequence). There are 16 residues in the CDR3. V dropped 0 bases and J dropped 5; count of bases not matched to a gene: 7. The CDR3 spells CASSQERQREAETQYF. The DNA of the CDR3 is TGTGCCAGCAGCCAAGAGCGTCAGCGGGAGGCGGAGACCCAGTACTTC.

This clone is a singleton in its sample. V usage is TRBV7-2 and J usage is TRBJ2-1; 7 bases line up with TRBD1. J gave up 0 bases and V 7 bases, and 3 bases lay outside the gene matches. Per germline, CDR1 SGHTA and CDR2 FQGNSA. CDR3 length equals 14 residues. CDR3 region: CASNRQGSYNEQFF. CDR3 sequence (DNA): TGTGCCAGCAACCGACAGGGCTCCTACAATGAGCAGTTCTTC. Based on the CDR3 plus reference TRBV7-2 and TRBJ2-1, the full variable domain is GAGVSQSPSNKVTEKGKDVELRCDPISGHTALYWYRQSLGQGLEFLIYFQGNSAPDKSGLPSDRFSAERTGGSVSTLTIQRTQQEDSAVYLCASNRQGSYNEQFFGPGTRLTVL.

The chain has TRBV5-5 and TRBJ2-1; weak D call: TRBD1 (5 bases). V gave up 3 bases and J gave up 9 bases, with 13 bases separating them. This CDR3 is built from 13 residues. The germline gives CDR1 SGHKS, CDR2 YYEKEE (reference sequence). CDR3 in amino acids: CASSWANRIEQFF. The CDR3 DNA follows: TGTGCCAGCAGCTGGGCGAACAGGATTGAGCAGTTCTTC. Full variable domain (remainder filled in from reference TRBV5-5 and TRBJ2-1): DAGVTQSPTHLIKTRGQQVTLRCSPISGHKSVSWYQQVLGQGPQFIFQYYEKEERGRGNFPDRFSARQFPNYSSELNVNALLLGDSALYLCASSWANRIEQFFGPGTRLTVL.

The chain recombines TRBV30 with TRBJ1-3, with D maybe TRBD1 (5 bases). Per the germline V gene, CDR1 is GTSNPN and CDR2 is SVGIG (reference sequence). The CDR3 totals 15 residues. V was trimmed by 3 bases and J by 0 bases, leaving 12 bases between them. In nucleotides, the CDR3 is TGTGCCTGGAGCCCCGGGGGTCTCTCTGGAAACACCATATATTTT. Its translation: CAWSPGGLSGNTIYF.

V usage is TRBV27 and J usage is TRBJ1-5; D may be TRBD1 (5 bases). Trimming took 5 bases from V and 7 from J, leaving 18 bases between them. This CDR3 spans 15 amino acids. CDR1 and CDR2 (germline): MNHEY, SMNVEV (reference sequence). CDR3 nucleotide sequence: TGTGCCAGCAGTCCCTATCTGGGGGGAAGGCAGCCCCAGCATTTT. It encodes CASSPYLGGRQPQHF.